The 6 T cell receptor beta chains presented below share a single source sample, sequenced in a study of T-cell reconstitution after alpha-beta-depleted transplantation in children. A TCRbeta library incorporating unique molecular identifiers was prepared. TCRdb analysed the PCR reads with MiXCR anew, one entry per CDR3 protein. The table lists just under 550,000 distinct CDR3 sequences, around 17% of them singletons, with 2.5% to 3.5% in the top ten. Here the sequenced sample was PBMCs from the stem cell graft donor, taken from the stem cell graft. These receptors all come from a human donor who donated a stem cell graft to a child with acute lymphoblastic leukemia.

In nucleotides, the CDR3 is TGCAGTGCTAGTGACGCAGGCCTACTCTCTGGAAACACCATATATTTT. Encoded protein: CSASDAGLLSGNTIYF. The chain couples TRBV20-1 to TRBJ1-3; D unresolved. The germline gives CDR1 DFQATT, CDR2 SNEGSKA (reference sequence). This CDR3 is built from 16 residues. V was clipped by 3 bases and J by 0 bases, with 15 bases between them.

This clonotype was observed once. The chain has TRBV7-2 and TRBJ1-5; D is unclear. V gave up 1 base and J gave up 0 bases, with 10 bases separating them. Germline CDR1 and CDR2: SGHTA and FQGNSA. This CDR3 is 16 amino acids long. CDR3 sequence: CASSLGAVNSNQPQHF. The CDR3 nucleotides are TGTGCCAGCAGCTTAGGGGCGGTTAATAGCAATCAGCCCCAGCATTTT. The full variable domain, rest sourced from reference TRBV7-2 and TRBJ1-5, is GAGVSQSPSNKVTEKGKDVELRCDPISGHTALYWYRQSLGQGLEFLIYFQGNSAPDKSGLPSDRFSAERTGGSVSTLTIQRTQQEDSAVYLCASSLGAVNSNQPQHFGDGTRLSIL.

The chain has TRBV2 and TRBJ2-1; 10 bases align to TRBD1. Germline-derived CDR1 and CDR2 are SNHLY and FYNNEI. The length of the CDR3 is 16 residues. J was trimmed by 7 bases and V by 8 bases; bases with no gene match: 14. CDR3 protein: CASPRRDRGNENEQFF. As DNA, the CDR3 is TGTGCCAGCCCGCGTAGGGACAGGGGAAACGAGAATGAGCAGTTCTTC.

This chain joins TRBV20-1 and TRBJ2-1; 9 bases fit TRBD2. The CDR3 extends over 15 amino acids. CDR1 DFQATT and CDR2 SNEGSKA come from the germline V gene (reference sequence). CDR3 sequence (DNA): TGCTCAGGCGAGGCGGGCGGGAGGGGAGGCAATGAGCAGTTCTTC. As protein: CSGEAGGRGGNEQFF.

This clonotype has only a few counts. V and J are TRBV9 and TRBJ1-4, with D perhaps TRBD1 (5 bases). CDR3 length: 13 residues. With 6 bases removed from V and 5 bases from J, the gap between germline ends came to 11 bases. Germline lookup yields CDR1 SGDLS and CDR2 YYNGEE. The CDR3 spells CASNLGGNEKLFF. The CDR3 nucleotides read TGTGCCAGCAACCTGGGGGGGAATGAAAAACTGTTTTTT.

This clonotype was seen a few times. This chain links TRBV5-1 with TRBJ2-7, with D possibly TRBD2 on 5 matching bases. Trimming removed 4 bases from V and 3 bases from J, with 14 bases in between. CDR1 is SGHRS and CDR2 is YFSETQ in the germline V gene. The CDR3 runs to 14 residues. Here the CDR3 reads CASSREGGFYEQYF. The CDR3 DNA sequence: TGCGCCAGCAGCCGTGAGGGCGGATTCTACGAGCAGTACTTC.